This T cell receptor beta chain was captured in a study of spatial heterogeneity in lung cancer. This clonotype was seen ten or more times. TCRdb fed the 5' RACE reads into MiXCR, producing one record per CDR3 protein. The profile covers over 45,000 distinct CDR3 sequences, with approximately 5.7% appearing a single time and roughly 10% taken by the ten largest. Time point given: sample taken at primary tumor resection. Unsorted whole RNA of tumor, nontumor lung or frozen PBMC was sequenced. The sequence derives from a male donor with early-stage non-small cell lung cancer. The material was PBMCs, obtained at surgery.

The CDR3: CSVERGRRNEQFF. DNA of the CDR3: TGCAGCGTTGAACGCGGGAGGCGCAATGAGCAGTTCTTC. This sequence joins TRBV29-1 and TRBJ2-1; 8 bases are shared with TRBD2. The CDR3 totals 13 residues. The germline gives CDR1 SQVTM, CDR2 ANQGSEA. The V segment lost 2 bases and the J segment 6 bases; nucleotides outside the gene matches: 3.